The T cell receptor beta chain under discussion was sequenced for a study of cytotoxic CD8 clonotypes in ibrutinib-treated CLL. Study information: After median roughly 68 months, roughly 14 stayed in remission, about 12 progressed; responses around 25 partial, 2 complete.

This CDR3 has 14 amino acids. The V gene's germline CDR1 is SGHTA and CDR2 FQGNSA. With 5 bases removed from V and 6 bases from J, the gap between germline ends came to 16 bases. The table came from immunoSEQ multiplex PCR; TCRdb's copy has only in-frame clones and leaves some out. The data contain tens of thousands of clones, 60% to 80% of them singletons. Source: PBMCs, taken after 12 months of ibrutinib treatment. The chain has TRBV7-2 and TRBJ2-5; D possibly corresponds to TRBD2 (6 bases). This clonotype was obtained from a human donor with chronic lymphocytic leukemia. The CDR3 DNA reads TGTGCCAGCAGCCGAGGGGCAGGCGGGAAGACCCAGTACTTC. Its translation is CASSRGAGGKTQYF.